The 5 T cell receptor beta chains presented below share a single source sample, sequenced in a study of molecular identifiers for immune sequencing clone quantification. TCRdb redid the calling of the PCR reads with MiXCR, one entry per CDR3 protein. The data contain just under 650,000 distinct CDR3 sequences, 15% to 20% of them singletons. The sample taken for sequencing was naive CD8+ T cells from blood, with Jurkat cell RNA spiked in. Subset: FACS-sorted CD8+CD4-CCR7+CD45RA+ naive T cells. The source of these receptors is a human donor in good health. Some libraries in this study had Jurkat cell RNA spiked in.

This rearrangement joins TRBV4-3 to TRBJ2-1; 9 bases align to TRBD1. The CDR3 runs 15 residues. CDR1 is LGHNA, CDR2 YSLEER, per germline. The J segment lost 5 bases and the V segment lost 3 bases, leaving 5 bases of the junction unmatched. As DNA, the CDR3 is TGCGCCAGCAGCCAGGAGGACAGGGGTGACAATGAGCAGTTCTTC. Amino acid sequence: CASSQEDRGDNEQFF.

The chain links TRBV7-6 to TRBJ2-2, with D maybe TRBD2 (6 bases). V gave up 1 base and J gave up 13 bases, with 16 bases separating them. CDR3 size: 14 residues. Germline-derived CDR1 and CDR2 are SGHVS and FNYEAQ. CDR3: CASSLGVAEGLLFF. CDR3 DNA: TGTGCCAGCAGCTTAGGAGTAGCGGAGGGGTTGCTGTTTTTT.

The V and J genes are TRBV9 and TRBJ2-2; D is undetermined. Germline V gene sequence: CDR1 SGDLS, CDR2 YYNGEE. The CDR3 has 14 amino acids. The germline V and J ends were trimmed by 7 bases and 3 bases, with 13 bases remaining between them. In DNA form, the CDR3 reads TGTGCCAGCGGCCCCCTCGACTACACCGGGGAGCTGTTTTTT. Its protein product is CASGPLDYTGELFF.

This clonotype appeared many times. This chain connects TRBV20-1 to TRBJ2-4, with D maybe TRBD1 (6 bases). Germline lookup yields CDR1 DFQATT and CDR2 SNEGSKA (reference sequence). The CDR3 is 16 residues long. Trimming took 5 bases from V and 5 from J, leaving 22 bases between them. CDR3 region: CSAQPTGWASENIQYF. In nucleotides, the CDR3 is TGCAGTGCTCAACCAACAGGGTGGGCGAGTGAAAACATTCAGTACTTC.

This clonotype was picked up a small number of times. Mismatch with germline at one junction end may stem from a read error. This chain links TRBV27 with TRBJ2-1; 7 nucleotides line up with TRBD1. Germline V gene lookup returns CDR1 MNHEY and CDR2 SMNVEV (reference sequence). This CDR3 region has 15 residues. The CDR3 protein is CASSPNRGSYDEQFF. The CDR3 DNA follows: TGTGCCAGCAGTCCAAACAGGGGCTCCTACGATGAGCAGTTCTTC.